Below, 27 T cell receptor beta chains from the same sample are listed, as sequenced in a study of T cell responses to AZD1222 COVID-19 vaccine. Assay used: immunoSEQ multiplex PCR; TCRdb lists only in-frame clones, some missing. The sample contains 45,000 to 60,000 clones, approximately 80% of which appear only once. Here the sequenced sample was peripheral blood, taken on day 0 of AZD1222 vaccination. Every receptor here comes from an adult in good health.

Here the CDR3 reads CASSQTRGAFTYNEQFF. In DNA, the CDR3 is TGTGCCAGCAGCCAGACCCGAGGCGCTTTTACCTACAATGAGCAGTTCTTC. The rearrangement links TRBV3-1 (or the pseudogene TRBV3-2) to TRBJ2-1; D is undetermined. V was shortened by 3 bases and J by 2 bases, with 17 bases between the two germline ends. Germline loops: CDR1 LGHDT, CDR2 YNNKEL (reference sequence). CDR3 length equals 17 residues.

This clone has only a few counts. V gene TRBV7-9 combines with J gene TRBJ2-5; TRBD2 aligns across 7 bases. Germline V gene lookup returns CDR1 SEHNR and CDR2 FQNEAQ (reference sequence). The CDR3 covers 14 residues. Losses at the gene ends were 5 bases for V and 2 bases for J; bases not matched to a gene: 5. CDR3 bases: TGTGCCAGCAGCCCGCTAGCGGCACAAGAGACCCAGTACTTC. Translation gives CASSPLAAQETQYF.

The chain recombines TRBV7-3 with TRBJ1-2; D is unresolved. CDR3 length: 18 residues. V gave up 0 bases and J gave up 4 bases, with 21 bases separating them. CDR1 and CDR2 (germline): SGHTA, FQGTGA. In DNA, the CDR3 is TGTGCCAGCAGCTTAACGTCTAGAGGGTTTCCGGGCAGCTATGGCTACACCTTC. Translated: CASSLTSRGFPGSYGYTF.

This clone was seen a few times. The chain employs TRBV6-1 and TRBJ1-3, with a weak D call TRBD1 (5 bases). This CDR3 contains 12 residues. Germline V lookup: CDR1 MNHNS, CDR2 SASEGT. V was cut by 0 bases and J by 8 bases, with 5 bases left in between. The CDR3 here is CASSEAGDTIYF. CDR3 sequence (DNA): TGTGCCAGCAGTGAAGCGGGGGACACCATATATTTT.

The V call is TRBV30, the J call TRBJ1-5; maybe TRBD1 (5 bases). The CDR3 is made up of 13 amino acids. Germline CDR1 GTSNPN, CDR2 SVGIG (reference sequence). The V end lost 2 bases, the J end lost 3 bases, and 8 bases lay between the germline ends. CDR3 sequence (DNA): TGTGCCTGGAGTCGGGGCGACAATCAGCCCCAGCATTTT. It translates to CAWSRGDNQPQHF.

The V gene is TRBV5-6, the J gene TRBJ2-1; D is perhaps TRBD1 (7 bases). From germline, CDR1 is SGHDT and CDR2 YYEEEE. The CDR3 totals 16 residues. The V end lost 0 bases, the J end lost 11 bases, and 21 bases lay between the germline ends. The CDR3 loop is CASSLGQGLGAGKQFF. For the CDR3, the DNA is TGTGCCAGCAGCTTGGGACAGGGCCTAGGAGCGGGTAAGCAGTTCTTC. Combining the CDR3 with reference TRBV5-6 and TRBJ2-1 gives the whole variable domain DAGVTQSPTHLIKTRGQQVTLRCSPKSGHDTVSWYQQALGQGPQFIFQYYEEEERQRGNFPDRFSGHQFPNYSSELNVNALLLGDSALYLCASSLGQGLGAGKQFFGPGTRLTVL.

The chain links TRBV11-2 to TRBJ2-2; 10 nucleotides align to TRBD2. The CDR3 runs 16 residues. The germline gives CDR1 SGHAT, CDR2 FQNNGV. Unmatched junction bases numbered 9, after V lost 5 bases and J lost 6 bases. DNA for the CDR3: TGTGCCAGCAGCCCGATGCCGGGGACTAGCGCCGGGGAGCTGTTTTTT. Amino acids: CASSPMPGTSAGELFF.

The CDR3 reads CASNRGREGETQYF. In nucleotides, the CDR3 is TGTGCCAGTAACCGGGGGAGGGAGGGAGAGACCCAGTACTTC. V usage is TRBV19 and J usage is TRBJ2-5, with 7 bases aligning to TRBD2. The germline gives CDR1 LNHDA, CDR2 SQIVND (reference sequence). The CDR3 spans 14 residues. With V trimmed by 7 bases and J by 4 bases, 9 bases remained unmatched.

This sequence joins TRBV20-1 and TRBJ1-1; 7 bases are shared with TRBD1. The germline V gene encodes CDR1 DFQATT and CDR2 SNEGSKA (reference sequence). CDR3 length: 12 amino acids. Trimming cost V 3 bases and J 10 bases; bases outside gene matches: 8. CDR3 sequence (DNA): TGCAGTGCTAGTCCCGAGGGGGCCGGAGCTTTCTTT. It translates to CSASPEGAGAFF.

V and J are TRBV5-1 and TRBJ2-2; D may be TRBD1 (5 bases). The V end was cut by 4 bases, the J end by 1 base, with 8 bases between. Germline V gene sequence: CDR1 SGHRS, CDR2 YFSETQ. CDR3 length equals 14 residues. CDR3 amino acids: CASSQGKNTGELFF. CDR3 in DNA: TGCGCCAGCAGCCAGGGAAAGAACACCGGGGAGCTGTTTTTT.

J is TRBJ1-5 and V is TRBV4-1; D may be TRBD1 (5 bases). The CDR3 runs to 13 residues. CDR1 is MGHRA, CDR2 YSYEKL, per germline. Trimming left V 0 bases short and J 11 bases short, with 11 bases between. The CDR3 is CASSQDRGRTQHF. The CDR3 DNA sequence: TGCGCCAGCAGCCAAGATCGGGGGAGAACCCAGCATTTT.

V is TRBV7-2 and J is TRBJ1-3, with 8 bases fitting TRBD1. The germline gives CDR1 SGHTA, CDR2 FQGNSA. Germline trimming cut 8 bases from V and 9 bases from J; bases unmatched to any gene: 9. The CDR3 sequence is 13 residues long. The CDR3 is CASRDRSSRTIYF. The CDR3 bases are TGTGCCAGCCGGGACAGGAGTTCCCGCACCATATATTTT.

Here the CDR3 DNA reads TGCAGCGTTTATCGACAGGGGAACACTGAAGCTTTCTTT. Translated, it gives CSVYRQGNTEAFF. The chain employs TRBV29-1 and TRBJ1-1, with TRBD1 matching 7 bases. Unmatched junction bases numbered 4, after V lost 5 bases and J lost 1 base. Germline CDR1 is SQVTM and CDR2 is ANQGSEA. The CDR3 totals 13 residues. The whole variable domain, filled in from reference TRBV29-1 and TRBJ1-1, reads SAVISQKPSRDICQRGTSLTIQCQVDSQVTMMFWYRQQPGQSLTLIATANQGSEATYESGFVIDKFPISRPNLTFSTLTVSNMSPEDSSIYLCSVYRQGNTEAFFGQGTRLTVV.

The chain employs TRBV27 and TRBJ2-1; D unclear. Looked up from germline, CDR1 is MNHEY and CDR2 is SMNVEV (reference sequence). The CDR3 totals 15 residues. V lost 3 bases and J 0 bases, leaving 9 bases between the germline ends. The CDR3 DNA sequence: TGTGCCAGCAGTTTGTGGCTAAGCTCCTACAATGAGCAGTTCTTC. Protein sequence: CASSLWLSSYNEQFF.

The chain is built from TRBV2 and TRBJ2-2; 7 bases match TRBD1. V shed 5 bases and J 0 bases; nucleotides not matched to a gene: 3. Germline loops: CDR1 SNHLY, CDR2 FYNNEI. The CDR3 is 15 residues long. The chain's CDR3 is CASSTGASNTGELFF. DNA of the CDR3: TGTGCCAGCAGTACAGGGGCCTCGAACACCGGGGAGCTGTTTTTT.

The rearrangement uses TRBV3-1 (or the pseudogene TRBV3-2) and TRBJ2-2; 14 nucleotides match TRBD2. The CDR3 consists of 15 residues. CDR1 is LGHDT and CDR2 is YNNKEL in the germline V gene (reference sequence). The junction had 6 bases not matched to a gene; V was cut back by 0 bases and J by 15 bases. The CDR3 is CASSQDGLAGGKMFF. As DNA, the CDR3 is TGTGCCAGCAGCCAAGATGGACTAGCGGGGGGCAAGATGTTTTTT.

The V gene is TRBV5-1, the J gene TRBJ2-5; 9 nucleotides agree with TRBD1. V shed 0 bases and J 5 bases; nucleotides not matched to a gene: 8. The length of the CDR3 is 16 residues. Germline V gives CDR1 SGHRS, CDR2 YFSETQ. The CDR3 region has the DNA TGCGCCAGCAGCTTGGCCCAAACAGGGGGCGCCGAGACCCAGTACTTC. This translates into CASSLAQTGGAETQYF. Complete variable domain (other parts from reference TRBV5-1 and TRBJ2-5): KAGVTQTPRYLIKTRGQQVTLSCSPISGHRSVSWYQQTPGQGLQFLFEYFSETQRNKGNFPGRFSGRQFSNSRSEMNVSTLELGDSALYLCASSLAQTGGAETQYFGPGTRLLVL.

This clone was counted a few times. V is TRBV5-5 and J is TRBJ2-4, with 8 nucleotides matching TRBD1. This CDR3 is 16 amino acids long. The V gene's germline CDR1 is SGHKS and CDR2 YYEKEE (reference sequence). V was clipped by 2 bases and J by 6 bases; unmatched bases: 10. CDR3 loop: CASSFQTGGEINIQYF. CDR3 in DNA: TGTGCCAGCAGCTTTCAAACAGGGGGTGAGATAAACATTCAGTACTTC.

This chain links TRBV30 with TRBJ2-7; D is uncertain. CDR1 GTSNPN and CDR2 SVGIG come from the germline V gene (reference sequence). The length of the CDR3 is 12 residues. V gave up 2 bases and J gave up 3 bases, with 8 bases separating them. The CDR3 loop reads CAWSRGGYEQYF. The CDR3 nucleotides read TGTGCCTGGAGTCGCGGCGGCTACGAGCAGTACTTC.

This clone was detected a few times. J is TRBJ2-5 and V is TRBV7-9; 8 bases match TRBD1. Germline V gives CDR1 SEHNR, CDR2 FQNEAQ (reference sequence). The CDR3 totals 11 residues. CDR3 sequence reads: CAGQVQETQYF. The CDR3 bases are TGTGCGGGACAGGTTCAAGAGACCCAGTACTTC.

V and J are TRBV10-3 and TRBJ2-1; D ambiguous. The V and J ends lost 6 bases and 5 bases respectively, with 11 bases between them. The germline V gene has CDR1 ENHRY and CDR2 SYGVKD. CDR3 length: 13 amino acids. CDR3 protein: CAIRGQLDNEQFF. CDR3 DNA sequence: TGTGCCATCAGAGGGCAGTTAGACAATGAGCAGTTCTTC.

The chain couples TRBV5-1 to TRBJ1-1; D may be TRBD1 (6 bases). CDR1 is SGHRS and CDR2 is YFSETQ in the germline V gene. CDR3 length: 14 amino acids. Trimming took off 6 bases at V and 4 bases at J, with 16 bases between the two ends. The CDR3 DNA follows: TGCGCCAGCACTTCTGGGGGCGGGGGCACTGAAGCTTTCTTT. As protein: CASTSGGGGTEAFF.

This sequence joins TRBV7-2 and TRBJ2-2; D may be TRBD1 (6 bases). Per germline, CDR1 SGHTA and CDR2 FQGNSA. With 5 bases removed from V and 5 bases from J, the gap between germline ends came to 15 bases. The length of the CDR3 is 15 residues. The CDR3 bases are TGTGCCAGCAGCACGACCGGGACACTTACCGGGGAGCTGTTTTTT. Translating it yields CASSTTGTLTGELFF. The variable domain in full, completed from reference TRBV7-2 and TRBJ2-2, reads GAGVSQSPSNKVTEKGKDVELRCDPISGHTALYWYRQSLGQGLEFLIYFQGNSAPDKSGLPSDRFSAERTGGSVSTLTIQRTQQEDSAVYLCASSTTGTLTGELFFGEGSRLTVL.

The V and J genes are TRBV6-5 and TRBJ2-7; D remains unclear. The CDR3 covers 15 residues. Trimming cost V 4 bases and J 6 bases, with 19 bases left between them. Germline-derived CDR1 and CDR2 are MNHEY and SVGAGI. CDR3 DNA: TGTGCCAGCAGTTTTTCCGACGGCGGCACTGGCGAGCAGTACGTC. Amino acids: CASSFSDGGTGEQYV.

The genes are TRBV6-6 and TRBJ2-7, with 7 positions matching TRBD1. V dropped 7 bases and J dropped 6; count of bases not matched to a gene: 12. CDR3 length: 14 amino acids. Germline-derived CDR1 and CDR2 are MNHNY and SVGAGI (reference sequence). The CDR3 coding sequence is TGTGCCAGCATGGGACGACAGGGAAATAGCGAGCAGTACTTC. Protein: CASMGRQGNSEQYF.

This chain uses TRBV7-8 with TRBJ1-2; the D is unclear. Per the germline V gene, CDR1 is SGHVS and CDR2 is FQNEAQ. The CDR3 consists of 15 residues. The V end was cut by 5 bases, the J end by 0 bases, with 13 bases between. This CDR3 reads CASSGLMLANYGYTF. DNA of the CDR3: TGTGCCAGCAGCGGTTTGATGTTAGCTAACTATGGCTACACCTTC.

This clone is medium-sized. The chain couples TRBV6-5 to TRBJ1-1, with D uncertain. This CDR3 region has 10 residues. Trimming removed 6 bases at V and 5 bases at J, with 4 bases between. Per the germline V gene, CDR1 is MNHEY and CDR2 is SVGAGI. CDR3 nucleotides: TGTGCCAGCAGGGAGACTGAAGCTTTCTTT. It is translated as CASRETEAFF.